The entry that follows covers one TCR beta chain sequence. Its specificity is unknown. TCRdb reanalysed the 5' RACE reads using MiXCR and keeps one entry per CDR3 protein. The repertoire holds 200,000 to 250,000 distinct CDR3 sequences, with about 7% as singletons. The sample comes from a study of identical twins. General observations from the study: The study found weaker excess twin sharing in beta out-of-frame sequences. Without tracking the same donors, conclusions rested on cross-sectional statistical analysis.

There are 14 residues in the CDR3. Per germline, CDR1 DFQATT and CDR2 SNEGSKA (reference sequence). Trimming cost V 6 bases and J 0 bases; bases outside gene matches: 8. These data are also associated with another study on yellow fever vaccine responses in identical twins. This second study says: Convergence reportedly seemed to mark part of the twins' vaccine T cell response, with personalization marking the rest.

This receptor was taken from a woman younger than 30 in good health. The chain joins TRBV20-1 to TRBJ2-7, with 7 bases matching TRBD1. The specimen was memory (CD45RO+) T cells sorted from blood. DNA for the CDR3: TGCAGTGCCGCAACAGGGGCTAGCTCCTACGAGCAGTACTTC. Residues: CSAATGASSYEQYF.